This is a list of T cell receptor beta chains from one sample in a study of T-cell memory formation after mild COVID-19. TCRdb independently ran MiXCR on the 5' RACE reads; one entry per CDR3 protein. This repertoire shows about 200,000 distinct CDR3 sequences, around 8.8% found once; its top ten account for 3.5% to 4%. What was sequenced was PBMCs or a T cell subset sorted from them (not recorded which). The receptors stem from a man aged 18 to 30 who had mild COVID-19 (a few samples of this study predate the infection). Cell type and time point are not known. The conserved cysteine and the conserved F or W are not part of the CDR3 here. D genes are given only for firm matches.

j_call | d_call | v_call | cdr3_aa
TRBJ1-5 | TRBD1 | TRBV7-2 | ASSFVGTGLGQPQH
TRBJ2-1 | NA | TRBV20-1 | SARPQGKGSLYEQF
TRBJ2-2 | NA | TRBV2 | ASSESVGDRELF
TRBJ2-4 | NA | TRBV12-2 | ASRLTGPPVRGNIQY
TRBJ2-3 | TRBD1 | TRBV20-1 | SARKQGAGPTDTQY
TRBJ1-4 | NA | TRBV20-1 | SALGETNEKLF
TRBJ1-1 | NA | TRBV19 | ASIETGLNTEAF
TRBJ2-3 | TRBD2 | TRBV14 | ASRLRGGPTSTDTQY
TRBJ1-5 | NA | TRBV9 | ASSVEAYNQPQH
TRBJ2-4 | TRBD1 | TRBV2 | ASNSGTGGRWENIQY
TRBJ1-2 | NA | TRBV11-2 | ASSLVHGYT
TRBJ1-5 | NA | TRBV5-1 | ASSLEDLNQPQH
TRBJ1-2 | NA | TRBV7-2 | ASSAGAGYGYT
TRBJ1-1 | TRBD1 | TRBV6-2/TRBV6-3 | ASSYDLTGEATEAF
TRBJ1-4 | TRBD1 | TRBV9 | ASSPRQGNEKLF
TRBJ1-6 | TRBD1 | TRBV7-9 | ASSTVPGQVSSPLH
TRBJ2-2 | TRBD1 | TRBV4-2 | ASSQKAGTGDTGELF
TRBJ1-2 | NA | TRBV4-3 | ASSQDWGHYGYT
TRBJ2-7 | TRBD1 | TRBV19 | ASSVAGTGSSYEQY
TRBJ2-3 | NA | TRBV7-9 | ASSLRVSNTDTQY
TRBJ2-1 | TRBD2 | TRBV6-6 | ASKGLAGVRGQF
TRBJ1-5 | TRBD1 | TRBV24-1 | ATNEAPQQGAYQPQH
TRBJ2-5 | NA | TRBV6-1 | ASRYRFQETQY
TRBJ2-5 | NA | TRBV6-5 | ASSYDWQETQY
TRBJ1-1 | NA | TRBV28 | ASSTPRGRRTEAF
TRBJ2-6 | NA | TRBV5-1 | ASTVTSGGANVLT
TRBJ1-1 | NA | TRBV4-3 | ASSQNRVRAF
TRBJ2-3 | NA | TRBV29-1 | SVQGPAKDTQY
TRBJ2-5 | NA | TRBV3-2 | ASSRVVAETQY
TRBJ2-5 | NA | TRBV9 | ASSVAAVGEETQY
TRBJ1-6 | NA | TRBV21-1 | ASSNYSFYNSPLH
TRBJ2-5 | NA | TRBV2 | ASLGQLAGETQY
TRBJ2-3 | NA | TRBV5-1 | ASSSRGGHEDTQY
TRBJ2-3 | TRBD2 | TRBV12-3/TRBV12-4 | ASRPTSGGDTQY
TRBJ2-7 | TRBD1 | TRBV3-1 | ASSQAQDRPYEQY
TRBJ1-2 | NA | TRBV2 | ASNLGAQGYT
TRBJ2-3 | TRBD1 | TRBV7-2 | ASSPVPGGESTDTQY
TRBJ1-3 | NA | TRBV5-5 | ASSRVPSGMENTIY
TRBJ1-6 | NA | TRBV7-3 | ASSSGEPPLH
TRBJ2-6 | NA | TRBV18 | ASSPPGTYVSGANVLT
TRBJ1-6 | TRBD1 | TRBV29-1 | SVGTGNSPLH
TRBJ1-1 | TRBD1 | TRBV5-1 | ASSTDRARPEAF
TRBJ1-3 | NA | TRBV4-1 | ASSQGRTVLTSGNTIY
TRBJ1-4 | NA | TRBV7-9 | ASSPDSASHEKLF
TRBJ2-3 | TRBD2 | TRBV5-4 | ASRKGLPETDTQY
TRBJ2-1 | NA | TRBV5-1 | ASSIDTEQF
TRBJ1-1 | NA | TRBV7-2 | ASSLGRTRGRFEAF
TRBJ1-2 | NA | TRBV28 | ASRPGGYGYT
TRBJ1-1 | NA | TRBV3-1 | ASSPWRANTEAF
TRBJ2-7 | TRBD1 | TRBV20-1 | SAARDRGNPYEQY